One sample yielded the 16 T cell receptor beta chains listed below, sequenced in a study of T-cell memory formation after mild COVID-19. In TCRdb, the 5' RACE reads were re-called with MiXCR into one record per CDR3 protein. The sample consists of 250,000 to 300,000 distinct CDR3 sequences, roughly 15% of them appearing once. Sequenced material: PBMCs or a T cell subset sorted from them (not recorded which). These receptors originate from a man aged 18 to 30 who had mild COVID-19 (a few samples of this study predate the infection). Cell type and time point are not known.

This clonotype was counted a few times. The rearrangement uses TRBV9 and TRBJ1-1; TRBD1 matches at 7 bases. Germline CDR1 reads SGDLS; CDR2 reads YYNGEE. The CDR3 runs 13 residues. The trim removed 3 bases at V and 4 bases at J, leaving 3 bases unmatched. CDR3 in DNA: TGTGCCAGCAGCGAAGGGGGCGGCACTGAAGCTTTCTTT. It is translated as CASSEGGGTEAFF.

In its sample, this clonotype was seen many times. The chain combines TRBV6-5 with TRBJ1-1, with a possible D match to TRBD1 (6 bases). CDR3 length: 14 residues. Germline CDR1 and CDR2: MNHEY and SVGAGI. Trimming pared 3 bases from V and 5 bases from J, leaving 13 bases between. The CDR3 loop reads CASSYRQGRTEAFF. The CDR3 DNA sequence: TGTGCCAGCAGTTATCGGCAGGGGAGGACTGAAGCTTTCTTT.

The chain joins TRBV7-8 to TRBJ2-3; a possible D gene is TRBD2 (6 bases). Germline V lookup: CDR1 SGHVS, CDR2 FQNEAQ. The CDR3 extends over 17 amino acids. The germline V and J ends were trimmed by 5 bases and 2 bases, with 20 bases remaining between them. The CDR3 sequence: CASSPPSRGPLTDTQYF. The CDR3 DNA reads as TGTGCCAGCAGCCCGCCTTCGCGGGGCCCTCTCACAGATACGCAGTATTTT.

V is TRBV29-1 and J is TRBJ1-1, with a weak D call TRBD1 (5 bases). Trimming shortened V by 7 bases and J by 1 base, and 10 bases separated the two germline ends. CDR3 size: 12 residues. Germline CDR1 and CDR2: SQVTM and ANQGSEA. CDR3 coding DNA: TGCAGCGGAGGGGCAGGGAACACTGAAGCTTTCTTT. It specifies CSGGAGNTEAFF. The entire variable domain, with the rest obtained from reference TRBV29-1 and TRBJ1-1, is as follows: SAVISQKPSRDICQRGTSLTIQCQVDSQVTMMFWYRQQPGQSLTLIATANQGSEATYESGFVIDKFPISRPNLTFSTLTVSNMSPEDSSIYLCSGGAGNTEAFFGQGTRLTVV.

The chain joins TRBV7-9 to TRBJ1-3; 7 positions match TRBD1. The CDR3 is 15 amino acids. Germline CDR1 and CDR2: SEHNR and FQNEAQ (reference sequence). Unmatched junction bases numbered 8, after V lost 5 bases and J lost 4 bases. The CDR3 protein is CASSRETGSGNTIYF. For the CDR3, the DNA is TGTGCCAGCAGCCGAGAGACAGGGTCCGGAAACACCATATATTTT.

This clonotype was seen a handful of times. The chain recombines TRBV21-1 with TRBJ2-6; no check of the table's D call, TRBD1, against the DNA was made. TRBV21-1 is a recognized pseudogene. The CDR3 runs 16 residues. The CDR3 coding sequence is TGTGCCAGCAGCTACCGGGGGGACTCTGGGGCCAACGTCCTGACTTTC. Translation gives CASSYRGDSGANVLTF.

Many counts were recorded for this clonotype. This sequence joins TRBV4-3 and TRBJ2-3, with no clear D. The germline V and J ends were trimmed by 4 bases and 6 bases, with 11 bases remaining between them. Germline CDR1 LGHNA, CDR2 YSLEER. This CDR3 region has 13 residues. The CDR3 nucleotides are TGCGCCAGCAGCCCCTCGGGCGGCGATACGCAGTATTTT. Amino acid sequence: CASSPSGGDTQYF.

V usage is TRBV6-5 and J usage is TRBJ2-1; TRBD2 matches 8 bases. The germline V gene encodes CDR1 MNHEY and CDR2 SVGAGI. The V segment lost 2 bases and the J segment 2 bases; nucleotides outside the gene matches: 2. This CDR3 has 15 residues. CDR3 sequence: CASSYVGGAYNEQFF. CDR3 coding DNA: TGTGCCAGCAGTTACGTCGGGGGGGCCTACAATGAGCAGTTCTTC.

This clonotype was detected a few times. The rearrangement joins TRBV7-9 to TRBJ1-6; D is possibly TRBD1 (5 bases). This CDR3 is 17 amino acids long. Trimming shortened V by 5 bases and J by 5 bases, and 19 bases separated the two germline ends. Germline CDR1 SEHNR, CDR2 FQNEAQ (reference sequence). CDR3 residues: CASSTGAGPWDNSPLHF. The DNA of the CDR3 is TGTGCCAGCAGCACCGGGGCCGGGCCCTGGGATAATTCACCCCTCCACTTT.

The chain couples TRBV12-3 or TRBV12-4 to TRBJ2-4; TRBD1 matches 11 bases. J gave up 3 bases and V 5 bases, and 6 bases lay outside the gene matches. The CDR3 is 16 residues long. The CDR3 nucleotides are TGTGCCAGCAGTGTATGGGACAGGGGGGACAAAAACATTCAGTACTTC. It yields the protein CASSVWDRGDKNIQYF.

This clonotype showed up many times. The chain combines TRBV7-2 with TRBJ2-5; 11 bases fit TRBD2. The germline CDR1 and CDR2 sequences are SGHTA and FQGNSA. J gave up 5 bases and V 4 bases, and 0 bases lay outside the gene matches. The CDR3 extends over 13 amino acids. The CDR3 loop reads CASSSSGGETQYF. The CDR3 region has the DNA TGTGCCAGCAGCTCTAGCGGGGGGGAGACCCAGTACTTC.

This clonotype was seen only a few times. This sequence joins TRBV2 and TRBJ2-3, with D unresolved. This CDR3 has 13 residues. Per the germline V gene, CDR1 is SNHLY and CDR2 is FYNNEI. The germline V and J ends were trimmed by 7 bases and 2 bases, with 10 bases remaining between them. CDR3 protein: CASTSYLTDTQYF. The CDR3 nucleotides read TGTGCCAGCACCAGCTACCTCACAGATACGCAGTATTTT.

The table lists this clonotype with many counts. The chain is built from TRBV5-1 and TRBJ1-2, with 8 bases lining up with TRBD1. The CDR3 runs 16 residues. The germline gives CDR1 SGHRS, CDR2 YFSETQ. V dropped 0 bases and J dropped 7; count of bases not matched to a gene: 11. The CDR3 sequence: CASSLVAGQGYSGYTF. The CDR3, as DNA: TGCGCCAGCAGCTTGGTTGCCGGACAGGGTTATAGTGGCTACACCTTC.

The chain joins TRBV5-8 to TRBJ2-7; 9 bases fit TRBD1. CDR1 and CDR2 (germline): SGHTS, YDEGEE. The length of the CDR3 is 16 residues. J gave up 4 bases and V 3 bases, and 11 bases lay outside the gene matches. CDR3 sequence (DNA): TGTGCCAGCAGCTGGGGCTCCGGGACAGGGCTATACGAGCAGTACTTC. It codes for CASSWGSGTGLYEQYF.

This clonotype was counted a few times. V is TRBV4-3 and J is TRBJ2-7, with no clear D. The V gene's germline CDR1 is LGHNA and CDR2 YSLEER. The V gene lost 6 bases and the J gene lost 0 bases, with 12 bases spanning the gap. The length of the CDR3 is 14 residues. CDR3 nucleotides: TGCGCCAGCAGGACCATGGGCGGCTCCTACGAGCAGTACGTC. Its translation is CASRTMGGSYEQYV.

Written as DNA, the CDR3 is TGCGCCAGCAGCCAAGATGGGACTAGCGGGGTCACAGATACGCAGTATTTT. As protein: CASSQDGTSGVTDTQYF. This rearrangement joins TRBV4-1 to TRBJ2-3; 13 bases are shared with TRBD2. The CDR3 covers 17 residues. Germline values: CDR1 MGHRA, CDR2 YSYEKL. Trimming took 0 bases from V and 2 from J; bases not matched to a gene: 2.